These 5 T cell receptor beta chains share one sample of origin, sequenced in a study of neurological immune-mediated disorders. TCRdb recomputed calls from the 5' RACE reads with MiXCR, one row per CDR3 protein. The sample includes about 44,000 distinct CDR3 sequences, about 22% of them seen just once. Time point given: technical triplicate 3. Specimen: PBMCs. These receptors came from a man in his fifties or sixties with HTLV-1-associated myelopathy (HAM/TSP).

This clonotype has a count of ten or more. The rearrangement uses TRBV7-2 and TRBJ2-3, with D unclear. In germline, CDR1 is SGHTA, CDR2 FQGNSA. The V and J ends lost 3 bases and 1 base respectively, with 8 bases between them. This CDR3 comprises 14 residues. CDR3 protein: CASSLGWGTDTQYF. As DNA, the CDR3 is TGTGCCAGCAGCTTGGGATGGGGCACAGATACGCAGTATTTT.

At least ten counts were recorded for this clonotype. The chain combines TRBV12-3 or TRBV12-4 with TRBJ2-2; D call uncertain. Trimming left V 3 bases short and J 1 base short, with 9 bases between. The CDR3 covers 15 residues. This CDR3 reads CASSFRVRNTGELFF. The CDR3 DNA follows: TGTGCCAGCAGTTTCCGGGTTCGGAACACCGGGGAGCTGTTTTTT.

The chain employs TRBV29-1 and TRBJ2-3; D possibly corresponds to TRBD1 (6 bases). The CDR3 runs to 13 residues. The ends were cut back, 2 bases at V and 5 bases at J, with 11 bases in the middle. Germline CDR1 reads SQVTM; CDR2 reads ANQGSEA. The CDR3 sequence: CSVEMQGIDTQYF. The CDR3 bases are TGCAGCGTTGAAATGCAGGGGATAGATACGCAGTATTTT.

This clonotype was counted at least ten times. The CDR3 coding sequence is TGTGCCACCAGTGACCCCGTCTACGAGCAGTACTTC. Amino acid sequence: CATSDPVYEQYF. This rearrangement joins TRBV24-1 to TRBJ2-7, with D uncertain. The CDR3 is made up of 12 amino acids. Trimming left V 4 bases short and J 3 bases short, with 6 bases between. Germline CDR1 and CDR2: KGHDR and SFDVKD.

Many counts were recorded for this clonotype. J is TRBJ2-3 and V is TRBV5-1; a possible D gene is TRBD1 (6 bases). This CDR3 comprises 14 residues. Trimming removed 4 bases from V and 1 base from J, with 10 bases in between. CDR1 SGHRS and CDR2 YFSETQ come from the germline V gene. The CDR3 nucleotides read TGCGCCAGCAGCATTAGGACAGGCACAGATACGCAGTATTTT. Translation: CASSIRTGTDTQYF.